Listed below are T cell receptor beta chains from one sample, sequenced in a study of beta chain features in type 1 diabetes. Some clones are missing from TCRdb's copy, which holds only in-frame ones; the method was immunoSEQ multiplex PCR. The sample lists 600,000 or so clones, more than 13% occurring once. The material sequenced was naive CD4+ T cells from blood. These receptor sequences come from a man between 18 and 29 years old with type 1 diabetes. The CDR3 runs from the conserved cysteine through the conserved F or W. D genes are given only for firm matches. Size values are once, few and many counts, or a class for expanded clones, and some rows have none.

D gene	V gene	J gene	clone size	CDR3 DNA	CDR3 protein
.	TRBV7-2	TRBJ1-1	few	TGTGCCAGCAGCCGGGGGTGGACAGTGGAAGCTTTCTTT	CASSRGWTVEAFF
TRBD2	TRBV27	TRBJ2-1	few	TGTGCCAGCTCACGGACTAGCGGATCCTACAATGAGCAGTTCTTC	CASSRTSGSYNEQFF
TRBD1	TRBV11-2	TRBJ2-1	.	TGTGCCAGCACCCCCAGGGGGAGTCCAAATGAGCAGTTCTTC	CASTPRGSPNEQFF
TRBD1	TRBV6-5	TRBJ2-7	few	TGTGCCAGCAGGGGACAGCTACCGAGGTCCTACGAGCAGTACTTC	CASRGQLPRSYEQYF
.	TRBV4-3	TRBJ1-5	.	TGCGCCAGCAGCCAAGATTATGGGGGGACCCTTAAGCCCCAGCATTTT	CASSQDYGGTLKPQHF
TRBD1	TRBV9	TRBJ2-2	.	TGTGCCAGCAGCCTCCGGACAGGGGGAGACACCGGGGAGCTGTTTTTT	CASSLRTGGDTGELFF
TRBD1	TRBV28	TRBJ2-3	few	TGTGCCAGCAGAGCGGACAGGGGGCAAGATACGCAGTATTTT	CASRADRGQDTQYF
.	TRBV20-1	TRBJ2-7	few	TGCAGTGTTCCGTCCGAGCAGTACTTC	CSVPSEQYF
TRBD2	TRBV6-1	TRBJ2-3	.	TGTGCCAGCACCTTAGCGGGGGTCACAGATACGCAGTATTTT	CASTLAGVTDTQYF
.	TRBV11-3	TRBJ2-7	.	TGTGCCAGCAGCTTAGACCAGTGGAGCGAGCAGTACTTC	CASSLDQWSEQYF
TRBD2	TRBV9	TRBJ2-7	few	TGTGCCAGCAGCGCCTTAGCGGGCCCCACCTACGAGCAGTACTTC	CASSALAGPTYEQYF
TRBD2	TRBV18	TRBJ2-3	few	TGTGCCAGCTCACCACCTAGCGGGACATATACGCAGTATTTT	CASSPPSGTYTQYF
TRBD1	TRBV29-1	TRBJ2-7	few	TGCAGCGTTCGGAACGGGACAGGGGGACTCCGCGAGCAGTACTTC	CSVRNGTGGLREQYF
.	TRBV18	TRBJ2-7	few	TGTGCCAGCTCCCTAACTACAGGGCTCGAGCAGTACTTC	CASSLTTGLEQYF
.	TRBV4-1	TRBJ2-5	.	TGCGCCAGCAGCCTCAGGGAGACCCAGTACTTC	CASSLRETQYF
.	TRBV30	TRBJ2-5	.	TGTGCCTGGAGTCCAGGGACCCCCATGCAAGAGACCCAGTACTTC	CAWSPGTPMQETQYF
TRBD1	TRBV4-2	TRBJ2-1	few	TGTGCCAGCAGCCAAATACCAGGGGGCCCTCACAATGAGCAGTTCTTC	CASSQIPGGPHNEQFF
.	TRBV2	TRBJ1-5	few	TGTGCCAGCAGCGCGGACGGTAATCAGCCCCAGCATTTT	CASSADGNQPQHF
.	TRBV6-6	TRBJ1-4	few	TGTGCCAGCAGTTACTCGAAAGCAACTAATGAAAAACTGTTTTTT	CASSYSKATNEKLFF
.	TRBV7-2	TRBJ2-4	.	TGTGCCAGCAGCTTAGTTACGGGACTGGCTTCCATTCAGTACTTC	CASSLVTGLASIQYF
TRBD1	TRBV5-4	TRBJ1-6	.	TGTGCCAGCAGCTTGGGGACAGGGGGTTCACCCCTCCACTTT	CASSLGTGGSPLHF
TRBD1	TRBV5-1	TRBJ1-1	.	TGCGCCAGCAGCTGGTATACAGGGGGCAGCACTGAAGCTTTCTTT	CASSWYTGGSTEAFF
.	TRBV11-2	TRBJ2-5	.	TGTGCCAGCAGCTTAGCAGGGGTCGAGACCCAGTACTTC	CASSLAGVETQYF
.	TRBV28	TRBJ1-1	.	TGTGCCAGCACCCTCCCGTGGGGGACGGCTGAAGCTTTCTTT	CASTLPWGTAEAFF
TRBD1	TRBV28	TRBJ2-7	.	TGTGCCAGCAGTAGTGGACAGGGGTACGAGCAGTACTTC	CASSSGQGYEQYF
.	TRBV5-1	TRBJ1-5	few	TGCGCCAGCAGCTTGGCAGGGGTTAGCAATCAGCCCCAGCATTTT	CASSLAGVSNQPQHF
TRBD1	TRBV5-4	TRBJ2-2	few	TGTGCCAGCAGCAAACAGGGGTGGAACACCGGGGAGCTGTTTTTT	CASSKQGWNTGELFF
TRBD2	TRBV4-1	TRBJ2-2	.	TGCGCCAGCAGCCGATTTTCCGGGACTAGCGGGGGGACCGGGGAGCTGTTTTTT	CASSRFSGTSGGTGELFF
.	TRBV28	TRBJ2-3	.	TGTGCCAGCAGATCGATGGGCAGCACAGATACGCAGTATTTT	CASRSMGSTDTQYF
.	TRBV7-9	TRBJ1-1	few	TGTGCCAGCAGCTTGCCGGGACACTGGAACACTGAAGCTTTCTTT	CASSLPGHWNTEAFF
TRBD1	TRBV4-1	TRBJ2-4	few	TGCGCCAGCAGCCAACTTGGACAGGGAGGAAACATTCAGTACTTC	CASSQLGQGGNIQYF
.	TRBV7-2	TRBJ2-4	.	TGTGCCAGCAGCCAAAGGGGAGGGGGTGGAAACATTCAGTACTTC	CASSQRGGGGNIQYF
TRBD1	TRBV4-1	TRBJ2-7	few	TGCGCCAGCAGCCCGTTCTCGGCGGCAGGGGGTGAGCAGTACTTC	CASSPFSAAGGEQYF
.	TRBV7-2	TRBJ2-1	.	TGTGCCAGCAGCTTAGCGGGAGGGCCAGGGGAAGAGCAGTTCTTC	CASSLAGGPGEEQFF
.	TRBV10-3	TRBJ1-3	.	TGTGGGGTGTCAGATCCACCGGACTCTGGAAACACCATATATTTT	CGVSDPPDSGNTIYF
.	TRBV18	TRBJ2-5	.	TGTGCCAGCTCACTCCGACTTGAAGAGACCCAGTACTTC	CASSLRLEETQYF
.	TRBV10-3	TRBJ1-1	few	TGTGCCATCAGTGAGCACAGGGCGAACACTGAAGCTTTCTTT	CAISEHRANTEAFF
TRBD1	TRBV6-1	TRBJ2-3	.	TGTGCCAGCAGACCTCAGGGGGCATATACAGATACGCAGTATTTT	CASRPQGAYTDTQYF
.	TRBV6-6	TRBJ2-7	.	TGTGCCAGCAGTTACCCGCCGGAAGGGAACGAGCAGTACTTC	CASSYPPEGNEQYF
.	TRBV29-1	TRBJ1-4	few	TGCAGCATTGAATGGGGCGCTGGTAATGAAAAACTGTTTTTT	CSIEWGAGNEKLFF
TRBD1	TRBV2	TRBJ2-2	.	TGTGCCAGTACTAGGACAGGCAACACCGGGGAGCTGTTTTTT	CASTRTGNTGELFF
.	TRBV10-3	TRBJ2-2	.	TGTGCCATCAGCCAGACCGGGGAGCTGTTTTTT	CAISQTGELFF
.	TRBV11-2	TRBJ2-1	few	TGTGCCAGCAGCTTGACCCCGGAGCAGTTCTTC	CASSLTPEQFF
.	TRBV7-3	TRBJ1-2	few	TGTGCCAGCAGCACAAGTGACGGGAAGGGCTACACCTTC	CASSTSDGKGYTF
.	TRBV6-5	TRBJ2-3	.	TGTGCCAGCGGCGCGGGACGGTACACAGATACGCAGTATTTT	CASGAGRYTDTQYF
.	TRBV28	TRBJ1-2	.	TGTGCCAGCAGTTCGGGGGACAACTACTATGGCTACACCTTC	CASSSGDNYYGYTF
.	TRBV5-6	TRBJ1-4	.	TGTGCCAGCAGCTTGGGGGTTTGG	CASSLGVW
.	TRBV6-1	TRBJ2-3	few	TGTGCCAGCAGTGCGCCTCACAGTGGCACAGATACGCAGTATTTT	CASSAPHSGTDTQYF
.	TRBV6-6	TRBJ1-6	.	TGTGCCTCCTGGTCGGCAGGGAATTCACCCCTCCACTTT	CASWSAGNSPLHF
.	TRBV7-8	TRBJ2-3	few	TGTGCCAGCAGCTCGTCGACTAGCACAGATACGCAGTATTTT	CASSSSTSTDTQYF
.	TRBV5-1	TRBJ2-5	few	TGCGCCAGCAGAGGGATGACGACCCAAGAGACCCAGTACTTC	CASRGMTTQETQYF
.	TRBV2	TRBJ2-2	few	TGTGCCAGCAGTGGTCTAACCGGGACTTCGGCCGGGGAGCTGTTTTTT	CASSGLTGTSAGELFF
TRBD1	TRBV7-2	TRBJ1-2	once	TGTGCCAGCAGCTTAGTGGGACAGGGAGATTATGGCTACACCTTC	CASSLVGQGDYGYTF